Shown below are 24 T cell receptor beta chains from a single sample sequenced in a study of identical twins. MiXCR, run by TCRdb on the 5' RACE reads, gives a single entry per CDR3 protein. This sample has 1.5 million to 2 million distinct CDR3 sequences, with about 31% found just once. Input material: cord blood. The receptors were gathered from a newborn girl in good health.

CDR3 nucleotides: TGTGCCAGCAGCTTCCTACTGTCAGCAACTAATGAAAAACTGTTTTTT. It encodes CASSFLLSATNEKLFF. This chain links TRBV7-4 with TRBJ1-4; D unresolved. The V and J ends lost 3 bases and 0 bases respectively, with 11 bases between them. Per germline, CDR1 SGHVT and CDR2 SQSDAQ. The CDR3 runs 16 residues. Using reference TRBV7-4 and TRBJ1-4 for the parts outside the CDR3, the full variable domain is GAGVSQSPRYKVAKRGRDVALRCDSISGHVTLYWYRQTLGQGSEVLTYSQSDAQRDKSGRPSGRFSAERPERSVSTLKIQRTEQGDSAVYLCASSFLLSATNEKLFFGSGTQLSVL.

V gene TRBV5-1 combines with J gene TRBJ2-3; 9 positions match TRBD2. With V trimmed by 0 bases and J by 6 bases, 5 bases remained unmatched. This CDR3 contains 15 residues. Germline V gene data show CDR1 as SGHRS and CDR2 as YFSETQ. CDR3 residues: CASSLGLAEGDTQYF. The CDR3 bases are TGCGCCAGCAGCTTGGGACTAGCGGAGGGGGATACGCAGTATTTT. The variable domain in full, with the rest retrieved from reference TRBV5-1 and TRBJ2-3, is KAGVTQTPRYLIKTRGQQVTLSCSPISGHRSVSWYQQTPGQGLQFLFEYFSETQRNKGNFPGRFSGRQFSNSRSEMNVSTLELGDSALYLCASSLGLAEGDTQYFGPGTRLTVL.

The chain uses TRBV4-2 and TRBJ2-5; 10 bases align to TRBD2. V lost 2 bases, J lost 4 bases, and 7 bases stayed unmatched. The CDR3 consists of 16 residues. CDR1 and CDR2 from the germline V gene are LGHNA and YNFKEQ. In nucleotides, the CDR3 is TGTGCCAGCAGCCAACCTGGGGCTAGCGGGAGAGAGACCCAGTACTTC. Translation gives CASSQPGASGRETQYF.

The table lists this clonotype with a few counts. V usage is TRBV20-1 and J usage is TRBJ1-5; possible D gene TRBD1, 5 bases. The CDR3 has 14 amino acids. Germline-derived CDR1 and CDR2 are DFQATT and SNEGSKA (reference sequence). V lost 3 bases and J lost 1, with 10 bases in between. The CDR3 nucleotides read TGCAGTGCTAGGCGGGGCGTCAGCAATCAGCCCCAGCATTTT. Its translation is CSARRGVSNQPQHF.

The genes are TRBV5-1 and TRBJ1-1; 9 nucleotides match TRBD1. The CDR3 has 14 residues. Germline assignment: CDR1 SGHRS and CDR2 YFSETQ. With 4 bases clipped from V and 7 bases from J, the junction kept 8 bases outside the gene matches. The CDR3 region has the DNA TGCGCCAGCAGCGGAACAGGGGGCAGGGTTGAAGCTTTCTTT. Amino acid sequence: CASSGTGGRVEAFF.

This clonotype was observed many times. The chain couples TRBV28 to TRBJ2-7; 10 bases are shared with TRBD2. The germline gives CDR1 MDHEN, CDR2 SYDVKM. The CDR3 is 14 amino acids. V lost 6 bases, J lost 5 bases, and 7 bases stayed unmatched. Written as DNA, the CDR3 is TGTGCCAGCAGCCCTAGCGGGAGTTGGGACGAGCAGTACTTC. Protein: CASSPSGSWDEQYF.

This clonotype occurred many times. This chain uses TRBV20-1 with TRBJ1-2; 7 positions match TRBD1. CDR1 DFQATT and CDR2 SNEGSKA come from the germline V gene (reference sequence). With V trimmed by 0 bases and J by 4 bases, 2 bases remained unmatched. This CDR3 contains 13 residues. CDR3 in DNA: TGCAGTGCTAGAGATGGGACAGCCTATGGCTACACCTTC. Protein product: CSARDGTAYGYTF.

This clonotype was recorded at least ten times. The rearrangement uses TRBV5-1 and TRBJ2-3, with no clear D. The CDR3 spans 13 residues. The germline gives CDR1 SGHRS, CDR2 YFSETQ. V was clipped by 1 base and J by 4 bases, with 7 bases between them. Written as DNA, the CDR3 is TGCGCCAGCAGCTTGTCGGCCCCAGATACGCAGTATTTT. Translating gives CASSLSAPDTQYF.

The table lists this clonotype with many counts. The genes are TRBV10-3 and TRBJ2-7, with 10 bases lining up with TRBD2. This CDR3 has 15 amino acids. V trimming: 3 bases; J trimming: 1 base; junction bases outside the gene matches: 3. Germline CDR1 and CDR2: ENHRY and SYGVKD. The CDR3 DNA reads TGTGCCATCAGTGATGGACTAGCGGAGTCCTACGAGCAGTACTTC. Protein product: CAISDGLAESYEQYF.

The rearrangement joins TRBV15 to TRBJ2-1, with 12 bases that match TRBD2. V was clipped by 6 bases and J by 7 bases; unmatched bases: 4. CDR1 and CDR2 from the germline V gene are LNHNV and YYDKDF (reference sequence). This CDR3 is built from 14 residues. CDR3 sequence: CATSTSGRSNEQFF. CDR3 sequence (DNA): TGTGCCACCAGTACTAGCGGGAGGAGTAATGAGCAGTTCTTC.

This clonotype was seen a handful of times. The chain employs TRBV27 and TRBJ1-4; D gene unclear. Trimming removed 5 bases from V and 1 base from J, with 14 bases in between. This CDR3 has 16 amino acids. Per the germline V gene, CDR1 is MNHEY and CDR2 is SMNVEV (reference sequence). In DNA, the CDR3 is TGTGCCAGCAGTCGCCGAGGACGGGGAACTAATGAAAAACTGTTTTTT. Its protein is CASSRRGRGTNEKLFF. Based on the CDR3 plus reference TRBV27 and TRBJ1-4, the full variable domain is EAQVTQNPRYLITVTGKKLTVTCSQNMNHEYMSWYRQDPGLGLRQIYYSMNVEVTDKGDVPEGYKVSRKEKRNFPLILESPSPNQTSLYFCASSRRGRGTNEKLFFGSGTQLSVL.

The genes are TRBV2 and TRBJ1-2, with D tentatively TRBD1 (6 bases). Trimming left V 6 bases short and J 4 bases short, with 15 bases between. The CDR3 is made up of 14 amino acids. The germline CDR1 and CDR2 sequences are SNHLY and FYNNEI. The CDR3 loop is CASRGEQGAYGYTF. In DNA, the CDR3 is TGTGCCAGCAGGGGGGAACAGGGTGCCTATGGCTACACCTTC.

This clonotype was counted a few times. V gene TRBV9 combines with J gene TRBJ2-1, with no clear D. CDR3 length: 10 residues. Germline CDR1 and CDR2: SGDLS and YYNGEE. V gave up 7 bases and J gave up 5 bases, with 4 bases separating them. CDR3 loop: CASLDNEQFF. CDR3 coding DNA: TGTGCCAGCTTGGACAATGAGCAGTTCTTC. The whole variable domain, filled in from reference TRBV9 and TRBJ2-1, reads DSGVTQTPKHLITATGQRVTLRCSPRSGDLSVYWYQQSLDQGLQFLIQYYNGEERAKGNILERFSAQQFPDLHSELNLSSLELGDSALYFCASLDNEQFFGPGTRLTVL.

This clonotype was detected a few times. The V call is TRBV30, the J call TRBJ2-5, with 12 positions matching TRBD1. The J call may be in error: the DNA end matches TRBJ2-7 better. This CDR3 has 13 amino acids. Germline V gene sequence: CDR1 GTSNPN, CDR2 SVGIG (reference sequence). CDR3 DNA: TGTGCCTGTACCGGGACAGGGGGCGACGAGCAGTACTTC. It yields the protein CACTGTGGDEQYF.

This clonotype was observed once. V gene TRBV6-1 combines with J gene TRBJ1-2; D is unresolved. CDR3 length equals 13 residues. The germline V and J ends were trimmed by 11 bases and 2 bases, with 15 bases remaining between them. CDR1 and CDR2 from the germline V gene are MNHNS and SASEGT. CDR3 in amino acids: CALRPSGNYGYTF. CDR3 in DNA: TGTGCCCTCCGCCCGAGTGGAAACTATGGCTACACCTTC.

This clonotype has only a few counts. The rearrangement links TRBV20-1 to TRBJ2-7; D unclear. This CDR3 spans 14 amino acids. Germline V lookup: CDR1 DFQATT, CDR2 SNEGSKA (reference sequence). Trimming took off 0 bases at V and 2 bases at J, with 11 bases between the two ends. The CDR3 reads CSAREAGLTYEQYF. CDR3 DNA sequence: TGCAGTGCTAGAGAGGCTGGGCTTACCTACGAGCAGTACTTC.

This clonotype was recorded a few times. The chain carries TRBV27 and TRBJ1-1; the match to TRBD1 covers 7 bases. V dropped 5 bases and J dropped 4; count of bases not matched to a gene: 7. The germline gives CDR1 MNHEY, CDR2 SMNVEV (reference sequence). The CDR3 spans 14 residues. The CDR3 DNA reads TGTGCCAGCAGTGTCAACAGGGGTTCCACTGAAGCTTTCTTT. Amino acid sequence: CASSVNRGSTEAFF.

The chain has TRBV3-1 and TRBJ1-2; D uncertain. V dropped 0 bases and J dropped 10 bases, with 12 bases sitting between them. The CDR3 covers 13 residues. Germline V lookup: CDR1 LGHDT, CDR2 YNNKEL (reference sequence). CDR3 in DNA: TGTGCCAGCAGCCAAGATACGAAGAGCAACTACACCTTC. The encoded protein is CASSQDTKSNYTF.

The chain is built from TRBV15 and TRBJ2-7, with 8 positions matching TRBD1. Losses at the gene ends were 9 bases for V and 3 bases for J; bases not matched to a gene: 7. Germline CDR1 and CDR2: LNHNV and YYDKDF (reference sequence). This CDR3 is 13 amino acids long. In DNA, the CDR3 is TGTGCCACAGGCCGGGACAGGAGCTACGAGCAGTACTTC. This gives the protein CATGRDRSYEQYF.

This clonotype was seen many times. In nucleotides, the CDR3 is TGTGCCAGCAGTCCACAGGGGCCGGATACGCAGTATTTT. It specifies CASSPQGPDTQYF. This rearrangement joins TRBV28 to TRBJ2-3; 7 bases map to TRBD1. Looked up from germline, CDR1 is MDHEN and CDR2 is SYDVKM. Trimming at V came to 5 bases and at J to 6 bases, leaving 5 bases not matched to a gene. The CDR3 covers 13 residues. Together with reference TRBV28 and TRBJ2-3, the CDR3 gives the full variable domain: DVKVTQSSRYLVKRTGEKVFLECVQDMDHENMFWYRQDPGLGLRLIYFSYDVKMKEKGDIPEGYSVSREKKERFSLILESASTNQTSMYLCASSPQGPDTQYFGPGTRLTVL.

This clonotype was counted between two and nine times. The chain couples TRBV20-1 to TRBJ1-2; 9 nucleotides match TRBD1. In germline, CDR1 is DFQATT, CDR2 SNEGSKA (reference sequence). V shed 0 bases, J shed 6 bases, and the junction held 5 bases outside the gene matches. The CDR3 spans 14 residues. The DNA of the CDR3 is TGCAGTGCTAGAGAAGAACAGGGGGCGCATGGCTACACCTTC. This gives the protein CSAREEQGAHGYTF.

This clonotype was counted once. The CDR3 nucleotides are TGCAGTGCTAGCGGGGACCCCTCGAACACTGAAGCTTTCTTT. Translating gives CSASGDPSNTEAFF. The chain couples TRBV20-1 to TRBJ1-1, with D possibly TRBD1 on 5 matching bases. V was clipped by 3 bases and J by 1 base, with 12 bases between them. CDR1 is DFQATT and CDR2 is SNEGSKA in the germline V gene (reference sequence). CDR3 size: 14 residues.

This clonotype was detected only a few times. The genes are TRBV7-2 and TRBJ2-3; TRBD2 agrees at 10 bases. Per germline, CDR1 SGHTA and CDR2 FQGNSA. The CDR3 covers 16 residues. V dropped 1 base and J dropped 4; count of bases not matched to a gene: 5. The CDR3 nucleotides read TGTGCCAGCAGCTTAGGGTCTAGCGGGAGCGCAGATACGCAGTATTTT. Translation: CASSLGSSGSADTQYF.

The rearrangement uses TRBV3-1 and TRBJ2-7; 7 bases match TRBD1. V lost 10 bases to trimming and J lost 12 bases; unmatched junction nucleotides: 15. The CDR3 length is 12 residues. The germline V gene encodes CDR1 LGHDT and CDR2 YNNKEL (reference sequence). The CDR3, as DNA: TGTGCCACGAGACAGGGACAAGAGACCCTGTACTTC. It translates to CATRQGQETLYF.